These 15 T cell receptor beta chains were all obtained from the same sample, sequenced in a study of blood T cell repertoires in COVID-19. The repertoire was sequenced with immunoSEQ multiplex PCR; TCRdb's copy has only in-frame clones and lacks some. The sample includes roughly 200,000 clones, 84% seen only once; the top ten take less than 20%. The sample taken for sequencing was peripheral blood. Receptor source: a human donor in a cohort sampled during active COVID-19.

The V gene is TRBV6-6, the J gene TRBJ1-1; no reliable D call. Trimming took 6 bases from V and 3 from J, leaving 14 bases between them. The CDR3 is made up of 14 amino acids. The germline V gene encodes CDR1 MNHNY and CDR2 SVGAGI (reference sequence). CDR3: CASSNLGRDTEAFF. For the CDR3, the DNA is TGTGCCAGCAGCAACCTCGGGCGGGACACTGAAGCTTTCTTT.

This CDR3 is CASSEKGPGKPSYEQYF. The CDR3 nucleotides are TGTGCCAGCAGTGAAAAGGGGCCAGGGAAACCCTCCTACGAGCAGTACTTC. This chain joins TRBV6-1 and TRBJ2-7; the D gene is possibly TRBD1 (5 bases). CDR3 length: 17 residues. Trimming took off 2 bases at V and 0 bases at J, with 17 bases between the two ends. Germline values: CDR1 MNHNS, CDR2 SASEGT.

The chain is built from TRBV5-5 and TRBJ1-6, with TRBD1 matching 7 bases. The CDR3 is made up of 13 amino acids. Looked up from germline, CDR1 is SGHKS and CDR2 is YYEKEE (reference sequence). The junction had 6 bases not matched to a gene; V was cut back by 3 bases and J by 12 bases. CDR3 nucleotides: TGTGCCAGCAGCTCCGACAGGGAGGAACCCCTCCACTTT. It is translated as CASSSDREEPLHF.

The V call is TRBV9, the J call TRBJ2-5, with 7 bases identical to TRBD1. With 0 bases clipped from V and 2 bases from J, the junction kept 1 base outside the gene matches. This CDR3 contains 14 residues. Germline CDR1 and CDR2: SGDLS and YYNGEE. CDR3 region: CASSVGGQQETQYF. As DNA, the CDR3 is TGTGCCAGCAGCGTAGGGGGACAGCAAGAGACCCAGTACTTC.

This clone has just a few counts. The V call is TRBV19, the J call TRBJ1-2, with unresolved D. Germline values: CDR1 LNHDA, CDR2 SQIVND (reference sequence). V shed 5 bases and J shed 4 bases, with 5 bases lying between them. The CDR3 length is 11 residues. In DNA form, the CDR3 reads TGTGCCAGTAGTCTCGGCTATGGCTACACCTTC. This encodes CASSLGYGYTF. Drawing the rest from reference TRBV19 and TRBJ1-2, the complete variable domain is DGGITQSPKYLFRKEGQNVTLSCEQNLNHDAMYWYRQDPGQGLRLIYYSQIVNDFQKGDIAEGYSVSREKKESFPLTVTSAQKNPTAFYLCASSLGYGYTFGSGTRLTVV.

The gene calls are TRBV11-2 and TRBJ2-4, with 9 bases lining up with TRBD1. The ends lost 4 bases at V and 1 base at J; junction bases unmatched: 5. Germline values: CDR1 SGHAT, CDR2 FQNNGV. This CDR3 has 16 amino acids. The CDR3 reads CASSSGTGYAKNIQYF. The CDR3 region has the DNA TGTGCCAGCAGCTCCGGGACAGGGTATGCCAAAAACATTCAGTACTTC.

Written as DNA, the CDR3 is TGTGCCACCAGTTCGCCGGTGGCAGGGGGCACAGATACGCAGTATTTT. Encoded protein: CATSSPVAGGTDTQYF. The V gene is TRBV15, the J gene TRBJ2-3; perhaps TRBD1 as D (6 bases). The CDR3 covers 16 residues. Germline V CDR1 and CDR2: LNHNV, YYDKDF (reference sequence). Between the trimmed V and J ends, which lost 6 bases and 1 base, there was a span of 17 bases.

This clone has only a few counts. This chain joins TRBV11-2 and TRBJ2-7; D call uncertain. Germline lookup yields CDR1 SGHAT and CDR2 FQNNGV. This CDR3 has 14 residues. Trimming stripped 2 bases from V and 0 bases from J, with 8 bases between. CDR3 nucleotide sequence: TGTGCCAGCAGCTTACGCCGGAGCTCCTACGAGCAGTACTTC. Protein: CASSLRRSSYEQYF. Full variable domain (missing parts from reference TRBV11-2 and TRBJ2-7): EAGVAQSPRYKIIEKRQSVAFWCNPISGHATLYWYQQILGQGPKLLIQFQNNGVVDDSQLPKDRFSAERLKGVDSTLKIQPAKLEDSAVYLCASSLRRSSYEQYFGPGTRLTVT.

This clone was seen a handful of times. Relative to the germline gene, one junction end is altered; a read error may explain this. The chain is built from TRBV4-1 and TRBJ1-1; D is unresolved. Germline CDR1 is MGHRA and CDR2 is YSYEKL. The CDR3 is 14 amino acids. The CDR3 sequence: CATSSAGKNTEAFF. The CDR3 DNA follows: TGCGCCACCAGCTCGGCGGGCAAGAACACTGAAGCTTTCTTT.

This clone was counted once. The V call is TRBV3-1 (or the pseudogene TRBV3-2), the J call TRBJ2-1; D gene unclear. CDR1 and CDR2 from the germline V gene are LGHDT and YNNKEL (reference sequence). This CDR3 region has 12 residues. The ends were cut back, 4 bases at V and 10 bases at J, with 11 bases in the middle. The CDR3 sequence is CASSPVGREQFF. As DNA, the CDR3 is TGTGCCAGCAGCCCCGTTGGGCGCGAGCAGTTCTTC.

In its sample, this clone was seen a few times. This sequence joins TRBV5-1 and TRBJ1-3; D is undetermined. V lost 4 bases to trimming and J lost 0 bases, with 11 bases between them. There are 15 residues in the CDR3. Germline V CDR1 and CDR2: SGHRS, YFSETQ. CDR3 amino acids: CASSPLQSSGNTIYF. CDR3 in DNA: TGCGCCAGCAGCCCCCTACAGAGCTCTGGAAACACCATATATTTT.

This clone was recorded only once. The V and J genes are TRBV6-5 and TRBJ2-5; D is unresolved. From germline, CDR1 is MNHEY and CDR2 SVGAGI. The CDR3 sequence is 13 residues long. Trimming stripped 8 bases from V and 5 bases from J, with 15 bases between. For the CDR3, the DNA is TGTGCCAGCGACGATACTATAAGGGAGACCCAGTACTTC. This gives the protein CASDDTIRETQYF.

V usage is TRBV2 and J usage is TRBJ1-4, with D tentatively TRBD1 (5 bases). V was shortened by 6 bases and J by 7 bases, with 15 bases between the two germline ends. Germline V gene sequence: CDR1 SNHLY, CDR2 FYNNEI. The CDR3 contains 14 residues. The CDR3 nucleotides are TGTGCCAGCAGAGCCAGGGTAATCGGTGAAAAACTGTTTTTT. This encodes CASRARVIGEKLFF. Full variable domain (outside the CDR3, taken from reference TRBV2 and TRBJ1-4): EPEVTQTPSHQVTQMGQEVILRCVPISNHLYFYWYRQILGQKVEFLVSFYNNEISEKSEIFDDQFSVERPDGSNFTLKIRSTKLEDSAMYFCASRARVIGEKLFFGSGTQLSVL.

J is TRBJ1-4 and V is TRBV28; possible D gene TRBD1, 6 bases. Germline V gene data show CDR1 as MDHEN and CDR2 as SYDVKM. V was pared by 5 bases and J by 2 bases, with 12 bases between. The CDR3 consists of 15 residues. Here the CDR3 DNA reads TGTGCCAGCAGTCTCGCGGGGGCGACTAATGAAAAACTGTTTTTT. Its translation is CASSLAGATNEKLFF.

This clone has more than one count but fewer than ten. The gene calls are TRBV2 and TRBJ2-2, with a tentative D call TRBD2 (6 bases). The V and J ends lost 11 bases and 3 bases respectively, with 16 bases between them. The CDR3 runs 14 residues. Germline lookup yields CDR1 SNHLY and CDR2 FYNNEI. The CDR3 reads CASGVPDHTGELFF. The CDR3, as DNA: TGTGCCTCGGGGGTCCCGGACCACACCGGGGAGCTGTTTTTT.